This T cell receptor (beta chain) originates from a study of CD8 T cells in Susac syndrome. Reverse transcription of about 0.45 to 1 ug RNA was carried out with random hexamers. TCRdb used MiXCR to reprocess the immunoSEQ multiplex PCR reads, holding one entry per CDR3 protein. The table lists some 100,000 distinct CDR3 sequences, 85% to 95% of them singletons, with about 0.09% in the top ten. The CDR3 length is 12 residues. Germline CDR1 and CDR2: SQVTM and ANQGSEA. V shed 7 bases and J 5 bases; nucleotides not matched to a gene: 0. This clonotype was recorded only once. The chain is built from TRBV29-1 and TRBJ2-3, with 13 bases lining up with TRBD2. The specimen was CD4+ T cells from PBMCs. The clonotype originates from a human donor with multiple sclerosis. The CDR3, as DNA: TGCAGCGGACTAGCGGGGGGAGATACGCAGTATTTT. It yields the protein CSGLAGGDTQYF.